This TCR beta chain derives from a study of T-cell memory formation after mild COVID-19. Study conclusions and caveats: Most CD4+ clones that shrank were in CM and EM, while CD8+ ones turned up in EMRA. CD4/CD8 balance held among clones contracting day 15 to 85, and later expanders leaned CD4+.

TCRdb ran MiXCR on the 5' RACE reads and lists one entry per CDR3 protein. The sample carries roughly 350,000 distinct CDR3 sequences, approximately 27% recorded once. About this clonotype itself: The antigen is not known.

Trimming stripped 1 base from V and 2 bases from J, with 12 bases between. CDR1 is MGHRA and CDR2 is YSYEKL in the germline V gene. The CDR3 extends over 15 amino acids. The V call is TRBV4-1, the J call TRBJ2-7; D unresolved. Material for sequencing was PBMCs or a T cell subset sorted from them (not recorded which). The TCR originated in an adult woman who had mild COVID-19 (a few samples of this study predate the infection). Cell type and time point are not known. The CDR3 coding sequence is TGCGCCAGCAGCCAAGCGGACGTAGGAGCCTACGAGCAGTACTTC. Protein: CASSQADVGAYEQYF.